This TCR beta chain was identified in a study of CD8+CD57+ T cells in acquired aplastic anemia. Study-level findings and limits: Patients and controls shared under 35 CD8+ CDR3 sequences, which appeared highly expressed in patients and within their immunodominant clones.

This CDR3 contains 16 residues. CDR1 and CDR2 from the germline V gene are LNHNV and YYDKDF (reference sequence). V lost 0 bases, J lost 2 bases, and 2 bases stayed unmatched. This clonotype was counted a single time. No antigen is known for it. All patients picked for sequencing had shown, by flow cytometry, an expansion of CD8+CD57+ cells. Patients were therapy-naive when their blood was sampled. CDR3 and TCR beta VDJ profiling relied on genomic DNA as the template. TCRdb called the reads again in MiXCR, with one record for every CDR3 protein. This sample has approximately 470,000 distinct CDR3 sequences, with 25% to 40% found just once.

The sequencing input was sorted CD4+, CD8+, or CD8+CD57+ T cells (not recorded which) from PBMCs. V gene TRBV15 combines with J gene TRBJ2-1, with 9 bases fitting TRBD2. The clonotype comes from a human donor with aplastic anemia. CDR3 coding DNA: TGTGCCACCAGCAGAGAGCGGGGGGGAGCCTACAATGAGCAGTTCTTC. It is translated as CATSRERGGAYNEQFF.